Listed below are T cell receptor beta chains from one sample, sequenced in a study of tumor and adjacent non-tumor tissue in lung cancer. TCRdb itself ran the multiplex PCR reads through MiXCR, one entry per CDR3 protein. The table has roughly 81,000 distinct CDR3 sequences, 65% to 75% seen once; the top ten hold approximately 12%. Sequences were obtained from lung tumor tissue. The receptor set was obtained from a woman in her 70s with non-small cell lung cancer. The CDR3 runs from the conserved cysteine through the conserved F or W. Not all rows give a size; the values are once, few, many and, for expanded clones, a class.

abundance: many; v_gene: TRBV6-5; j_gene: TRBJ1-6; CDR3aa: CASRRSSYNSPLHF
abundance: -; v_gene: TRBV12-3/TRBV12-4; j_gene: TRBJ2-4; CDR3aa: CASSPQGAENTQYF
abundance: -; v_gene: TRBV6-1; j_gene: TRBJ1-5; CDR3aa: CASNEVYKGAQPQHF
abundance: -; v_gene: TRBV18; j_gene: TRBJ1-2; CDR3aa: CANSPGQGSYGYTF
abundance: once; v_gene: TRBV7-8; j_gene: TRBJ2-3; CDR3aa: CASSGIIRCGRADTQYF
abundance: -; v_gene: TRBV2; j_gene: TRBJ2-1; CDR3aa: CASSESARSTSGRYNEQFF
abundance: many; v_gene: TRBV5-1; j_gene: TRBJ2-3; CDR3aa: CASSKGLALADTQYF
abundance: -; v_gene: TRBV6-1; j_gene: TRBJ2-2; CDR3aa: CVGSTTRDWRTGELFF
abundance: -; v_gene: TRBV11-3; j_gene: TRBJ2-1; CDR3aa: CTSSLDTRTSGEKFF
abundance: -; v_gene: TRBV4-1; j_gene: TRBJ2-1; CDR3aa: CASSPTAGGYNEQSF
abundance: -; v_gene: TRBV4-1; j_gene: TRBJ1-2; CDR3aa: CASSQAGTGVYDCTF
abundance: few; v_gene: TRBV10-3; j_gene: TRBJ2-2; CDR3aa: CAINTGTGEGTGELFF
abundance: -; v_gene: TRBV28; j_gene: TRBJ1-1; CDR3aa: CASRGDGGGLGAFF
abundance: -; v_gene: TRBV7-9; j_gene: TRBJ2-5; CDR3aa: CASIPRDRDLDTQYF
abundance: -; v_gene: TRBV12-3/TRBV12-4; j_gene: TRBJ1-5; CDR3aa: CASCPMGVYRPQLF
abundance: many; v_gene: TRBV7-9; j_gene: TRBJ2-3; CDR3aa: CASSLNNEDTQYF
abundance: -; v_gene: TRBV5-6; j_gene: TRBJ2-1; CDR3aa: CANSVGLLRNGQFF
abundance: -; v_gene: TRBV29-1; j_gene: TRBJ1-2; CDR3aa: CRVGQSGYTF
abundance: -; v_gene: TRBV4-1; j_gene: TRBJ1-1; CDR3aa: CARSQDDRDRQNIEAFF
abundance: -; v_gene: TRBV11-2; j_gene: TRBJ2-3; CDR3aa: CVNSLTGDTQYF
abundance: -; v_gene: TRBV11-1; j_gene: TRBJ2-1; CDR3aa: CASSLVTGRRASWRIAYNEQFF
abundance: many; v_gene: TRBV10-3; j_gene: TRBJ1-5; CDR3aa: CAISESQALGAQHF
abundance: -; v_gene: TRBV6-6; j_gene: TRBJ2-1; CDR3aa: CASRLDSLTLYNEQFF
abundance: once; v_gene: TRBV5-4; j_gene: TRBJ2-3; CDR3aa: CASSWGGLATDTQYF
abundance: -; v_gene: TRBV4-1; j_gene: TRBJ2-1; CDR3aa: CASSQGLTWGNEQFF
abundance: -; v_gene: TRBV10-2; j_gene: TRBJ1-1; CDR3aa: CASSVSPEITNTEAIF
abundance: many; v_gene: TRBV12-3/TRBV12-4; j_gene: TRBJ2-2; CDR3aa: CASRPSGNTGELFF
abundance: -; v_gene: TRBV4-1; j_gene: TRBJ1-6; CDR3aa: CASSSRDEGSPPHF
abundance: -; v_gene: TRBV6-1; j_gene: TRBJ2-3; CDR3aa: CASNDQVDTQYF
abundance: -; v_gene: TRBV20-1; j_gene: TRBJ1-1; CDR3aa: CSAEPGLGWNTEAFF
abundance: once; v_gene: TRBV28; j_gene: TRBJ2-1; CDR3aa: CASSVGSGRESSYNEQFF
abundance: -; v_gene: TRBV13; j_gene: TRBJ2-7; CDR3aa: CASSKFLNTVEIYGQYF
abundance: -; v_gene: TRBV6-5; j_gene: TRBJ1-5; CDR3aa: CASNPGRVGQPQHF